This entry describes one TCR beta chain. This clone's antigen is unknown. No clone much larger than this one lies a single base away; base qualities are absent. The data originate from a study of T cell responses to AZD1222 COVID-19 vaccine (dated by TCRdb to about 2021). A note on the overall study: A total of approximately 240 trial participants underwent TCR sequencing, of whom roughly 210 had received two doses of AZD1222 and roughly 26 had received two doses of the MenACWY control vaccine. Trial participants were enrolled by age into 18-55, 56-69 and 70-plus year subgroups, with around 140, 26 and 57 TCR-sequenced participants respectively. Overall study outcomes, separate from this receptor: Participants were mostly white British and included more females than males, and it was suggested by the authors that clonal diversity may have been underestimated. The whole spike protein was spanned by vaccine-associated CD4 TCRs, and dominant responses were seen in regions 160-218 and 743-854. In the small 56-69-year group, the increase in depth fell short of significance, most likely because of low power. Reportedly, close to half of the unique spike-specific TCRs recognized epitopes lying outside the regions that are mutated in the B.1.351 and B.1.1.7 variants. Only six AZD1222 recipients were SARS-CoV-2 seropositive at baseline, limiting conclusions about previously exposed vaccinees. Because no day 14 peak-response samples were available, repertoires were characterized only after the peak T cell response. After two AZD1222 doses, spike-specific TCR breadth and depth were significantly higher than at day 0 and than in MenACWY recipients.

The V end loses 6 bases and the J end loses 3 bases, and a stretch of 21 bases separates them. Taken from the germline V gene (reference sequence), the CDR1 and CDR2 loops are LNHDA and SQIVND. Reading from cysteine to phenylalanine, the CDR3 counts 17 amino acids. The only DNA kept is the CDR3, 51 bases in frame from the first base. The CDR3 regions of human TCRbeta chains were analyzed by immunosequencing. On the study's bioinformatics: Repertoire TCRs were matched against a reference library of SARS-CoV-2-specific TCRs generated with the MIRA antigen-specificity platform. Breadth was defined as the fraction of unique TCRs that were SARS-CoV-2-associated, and depth was defined as the fraction of total T cells that were SARS-CoV-2-associated. Each spike-specific TCR was assigned to its reactive spike region and to a CD4 or CD8 class using the MIRA data. Log10-transformed breadth and depth values were compared by one-way ANOVA with Sidak's multiple comparisons tests. TCRdb took over this immuneACCESS table, retaining in-frame rearrangements with V and J assigned. Such tables are incomplete; in checked studies, under half of the missing clones stem from an unresolved V gene, and the remainder is unexplained. V, J and clone size are those of that table, while D and trimming were read from the DNA. The sample table holds roughly 200,000 clones, of which approximately 94% were seen once. Jointly, the top ten make up about 1% of the sample.

The time point tag for this specimen amounts to: baseline before first vaccination. Sample treatment or condition, as interpreted from the label and publication: meningococcal conjugate vaccine given as trial control. Vaccinee samples were obtained from the UK trials COV001 and COV002, which included a single-blind randomized controlled phase 2/3 trial of AZD1222 (ChAdOx1 nCoV-19) in healthy adults. For TCRbeta chain sequencing, PBMC samples from trial participants were taken at day 0 and at day 28 after the second dose. This receptor was identified in an adult in good health. The V and J segments used are TRBV19 and TRBJ1-5; matching of 6 bases hints at TRBD1 as the D gene. The specimen was peripheral blood, collected on day 0 of MenACWY control vaccination. The sequence in DNA is TGTGCCAGTAGCTCCTTCGCCAGGGGCCGCGACAATCAGCCCCAGCATTTT. Translated, this gives CASSSFARGRDNQPQHF.